One and the same sample provided the 17 T cell receptor beta chains below, sequenced in a study of T cell responses to AZD1222 COVID-19 vaccine. Clones were sequenced by immunoSEQ multiplex PCR, and TCRdb holds only the in-frame ones, with some missing. This table has about 110,000 clones, about 85% appearing once. The sequenced sample was peripheral blood, obtained 28 days after the second AZD1222 dose. These receptors were taken from an adult who received the AZD1222 COVID-19 vaccine.

V is TRBV2 and J is TRBJ1-1; 8 nucleotides line up with TRBD1. After removal of 4 bases from V and 1 base from J, the junction contained 2 bases not matched to a gene. Germline V lookup: CDR1 SNHLY, CDR2 FYNNEI. The CDR3 has 14 residues. This CDR3 is CASSGQGPNTEAFF. CDR3 DNA sequence: TGTGCCAGCAGTGGACAGGGGCCGAACACTGAAGCTTTCTTT.

The CDR3 region is CASSLARGGSQYF. The CDR3 DNA reads as TGTGCCAGCAGTTTAGCGCGAGGGGGGTCGCAGTATTTT. The rearrangement uses TRBV12-3 or TRBV12-4 and TRBJ2-3; the D gene could be TRBD1 or TRBD2 (6 bases each). The ends were cut back, 0 bases at V and 10 bases at J, with 11 bases in the middle. CDR3 size: 13 residues.

The chain couples TRBV11-2 to TRBJ2-7; D is perhaps TRBD1 (5 bases). Germline V gene data show CDR1 as SGHAT and CDR2 as FQNNGV. The CDR3 runs to 15 residues. Trimming stripped 5 bases from V and 6 bases from J, with 20 bases between. The CDR3 sequence: CASSPLTETGVEQYF. In DNA form, the CDR3 reads TGTGCCAGCAGCCCCCTCACCGAAACAGGAGTCGAGCAGTACTTC.

V usage is TRBV19 and J usage is TRBJ1-3, with 8 positions matching TRBD1. After removal of 4 bases from V and 4 bases from J, the junction contained 18 bases not matched to a gene. CDR1 is LNHDA and CDR2 is SQIVND in the germline V gene (reference sequence). This CDR3 has 19 residues. The CDR3 coding sequence is TGTGCCAGTAGTACGGTCGGGACAGGCGCTATTTCGGGAGGAAACACCATATATTTT. Protein sequence: CASSTVGTGAISGGNTIYF.

The V call is TRBV5-5, the J call TRBJ2-7, with D tentatively TRBD1 (6 bases). The CDR3 has 15 residues. V lost 4 bases and J lost 2, with 16 bases in between. Germline loops: CDR1 SGHKS, CDR2 YYEKEE (reference sequence). The CDR3 DNA reads TGTGCCAGCAGCCTAATCGGACAGAGCACCTACGAGCAGTACTTC. Its translation is CASSLIGQSTYEQYF.

This clone was seen a single time. J is TRBJ2-1 and V is TRBV2; tentative D call: TRBD1 (6 bases). Trimming took 9 bases from V and 0 from J, leaving 12 bases between them. This CDR3 has 14 amino acids. Per germline, CDR1 SNHLY and CDR2 FYNNEI. Written as DNA, the CDR3 is TGTGCCAGTAACAGGGAGAGCTCCTACAATGAGCAGTTCTTC. Residues: CASNRESSYNEQFF.

As to this clone: This sample also contains other DNA sequences that code for the same CDR3. The chain has TRBV3-1 (or the pseudogene TRBV3-2) and TRBJ1-1; D unclear. Germline V lookup: CDR1 LGHDT, CDR2 YNNKEL (reference sequence). V lost 1 base and J lost 3, with 9 bases in between. The CDR3 is made up of 14 amino acids. The CDR3 loop is CASSQGSSDTEAFF. For the CDR3, the DNA is TGTGCCAGCAGCCAAGGAAGCTCCGACACTGAAGCTTTCTTT.

This clone has just one count. This chain uses TRBV7-9 with TRBJ1-2; tentatively, D is TRBD1 (5 bases). The germline CDR1 and CDR2 sequences are SEHNR and FQNEAQ (reference sequence). V was pared by 5 bases and J by 4 bases, with 20 bases between. This CDR3 comprises 16 residues. The chain's CDR3 is CASSPLSLGESYGYTF. CDR3 coding DNA: TGTGCCAGCAGCCCCCTAAGTTTGGGGGAAAGCTATGGCTACACCTTC.

The chain is built from TRBV7-9 and TRBJ2-1, with a possible D match to TRBD2 (6 bases). Trimming removed 4 bases from V and 0 bases from J, with 19 bases in between. The CDR3 sequence is 18 residues long. Germline CDR1 and CDR2: SEHNR and FQNEAQ (reference sequence). In DNA, the CDR3 is TGTGCCAGCAGCTCGGGGGTCGGGGTCAGGGTCTCCTACAATGAGCAGTTCTTC. Encoded protein: CASSSGVGVRVSYNEQFF.

This clone was picked up one time. The chain carries TRBV6-4 and TRBJ2-1; TRBD1 matches 10 bases. Trimming at V came to 3 bases and at J to 2 bases, leaving 1 base not matched to a gene. Per germline, CDR1 MRHNA and CDR2 SNTAGT. CDR3 length: 15 amino acids. The CDR3 DNA follows: TGTGCCAGCAGTGAGGGACAGGGGCCCTACAATGAGCAGTTCTTC. Translating it yields CASSEGQGPYNEQFF.

This chain links TRBV7-2 with TRBJ2-6; D remains ambiguous. Germline V gene sequence: CDR1 SGHTA, CDR2 FQGNSA. This CDR3 spans 15 amino acids. V lost 5 bases and J 2 bases, leaving 10 bases between the germline ends. The CDR3 here is CASSPGPTGANVLTF. The CDR3, as DNA: TGTGCCAGCAGCCCTGGGCCTACTGGGGCCAACGTCCTGACTTTC.

A note on this clone: The same CDR3 is also encoded by other DNA sequences in this sample. V gene TRBV7-2 combines with J gene TRBJ1-1, with D perhaps matching TRBD1 (6 bases). From germline, CDR1 is SGHTA and CDR2 FQGNSA. CDR3 size: 14 residues. V was clipped by 2 bases and J by 1 base, with 8 bases between them. The CDR3 sequence is CASSLRRGNTEAFF. CDR3 in DNA: TGTGCCAGCAGCTTACGCAGGGGGAACACTGAAGCTTTCTTT.

The J gene is TRBJ2-3, the V gene TRBV6-6; D is unresolved. CDR1 is MNHNY and CDR2 is SVGAGI in the germline V gene (reference sequence). V was cut by 7 bases and J by 1 base, with 9 bases left in between. This CDR3 is built from 13 residues. For the CDR3, the DNA is TGTGCCAGCACGGGTAGGGGCACAGATACGCAGTATTTT. Translated: CASTGRGTDTQYF.

The V call is TRBV6-2 or TRBV6-3, the J call TRBJ1-1; D ambiguous. Germline V CDR1 and CDR2: MNHEY, SVGEGT. The CDR3 has 16 amino acids. Between the trimmed V and J ends, which lost 2 bases and 0 bases, there was a span of 13 bases. CDR3 sequence reads: CASSYPAATMNTEAFF. The CDR3 coding sequence is TGTGCCAGCAGTTACCCGGCAGCTACTATGAACACTGAAGCTTTCTTT.

This clone was seen once. The chain couples TRBV19 to TRBJ2-3; no firm D call. The germline V gene encodes CDR1 LNHDA and CDR2 SQIVND (reference sequence). V was shortened by 5 bases and J by 1 base, with 13 bases between the two germline ends. CDR3 size: 15 residues. The CDR3 loop is CASSGRPTRTDTQYF. DNA of the CDR3: TGTGCCAGTAGTGGGCGGCCTACGCGCACAGATACGCAGTATTTT.

The gene calls are TRBV9 and TRBJ2-3, with TRBD2 identical over 8 bases. Germline values: CDR1 SGDLS, CDR2 YYNGEE. J lost 3 bases, V lost 4 bases, and 10 bases had no gene match. This CDR3 comprises 16 residues. The CDR3 region is CASSPERLALTDTQYF. CDR3 DNA sequence: TGTGCCAGCAGCCCCGAAAGACTAGCGCTGACAGATACGCAGTATTTT. Drawing the rest from reference TRBV9 and TRBJ2-3, the complete variable domain is DSGVTQTPKHLITATGQRVTLRCSPRSGDLSVYWYQQSLDQGLQFLIQYYNGEERAKGNILERFSAQQFPDLHSELNLSSLELGDSALYFCASSPERLALTDTQYFGPGTRLTVL.

The chain has TRBV5-1 and TRBJ1-2; D gene ambiguous. Trimming shortened V by 3 bases and J by 8 bases, and 17 bases separated the two germline ends. Germline V gene data show CDR1 as SGHRS and CDR2 as YFSETQ. The CDR3 is 14 residues long. In DNA form, the CDR3 reads TGCGCCAGCAGCTCCGACGGGAATACGGGGGGCTACACCTTC. This translates into CASSSDGNTGGYTF.